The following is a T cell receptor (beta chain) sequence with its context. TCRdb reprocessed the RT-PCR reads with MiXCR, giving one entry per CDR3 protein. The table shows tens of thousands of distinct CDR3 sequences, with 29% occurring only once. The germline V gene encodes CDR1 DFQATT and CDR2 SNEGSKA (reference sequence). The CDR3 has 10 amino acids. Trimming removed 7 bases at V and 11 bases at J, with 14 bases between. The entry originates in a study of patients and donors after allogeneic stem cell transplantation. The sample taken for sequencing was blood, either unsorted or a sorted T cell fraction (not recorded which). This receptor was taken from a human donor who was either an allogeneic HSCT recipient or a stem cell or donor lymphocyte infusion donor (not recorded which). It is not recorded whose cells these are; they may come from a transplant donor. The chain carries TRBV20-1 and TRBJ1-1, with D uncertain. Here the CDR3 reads CSVGVPWAFF. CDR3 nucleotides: TGCAGTGTTGGGGTCCCGTGGGCTTTCTTT.